Below are 23 T cell receptor beta chains sequenced from a single sample in a study of T cell responses to AZD1222 COVID-19 vaccine. Libraries were prepared by immunoSEQ multiplex PCR; TCRdb keeps only in-frame clonotypes and omits some of them. The profile shows 150,000 to 180,000 clones, roughly nine tenths of them singletons. Specimen: peripheral blood, collected on day 0 of AZD1222 vaccination. These receptors originate from an adult in good health.

The V and J genes are TRBV3-1 (or the pseudogene TRBV3-2) and TRBJ2-1; no firm D call. Germline V gives CDR1 LGHDT, CDR2 YNNKEL (reference sequence). V was clipped by 4 bases and J by 0 bases, with 16 bases between them. The CDR3 is made up of 17 amino acids. CDR3 loop: CASSPSAGQSSYNEQFF. The DNA of the CDR3 is TGTGCCAGCAGCCCCTCAGCCGGGCAAAGCTCCTACAATGAGCAGTTCTTC.

V and J are TRBV18 and TRBJ2-7; the match to TRBD1 covers 9 bases. Losses at the gene ends were 2 bases for V and 7 bases for J; bases not matched to a gene: 6. Germline V gene sequence: CDR1 KGHSH, CDR2 LQKENI. CDR3 length equals 14 residues. The CDR3 loop reads CASSPYRGREEQYF. CDR3 DNA sequence: TGTGCCAGCTCACCATACAGGGGGCGGGAGGAGCAGTACTTC.

The chain is built from TRBV4-1 and TRBJ2-7, with 8 bases that match TRBD1. Germline V lookup: CDR1 MGHRA, CDR2 YSYEKL. The length of the CDR3 is 15 residues. The ends lost 3 bases at V and 4 bases at J; junction bases unmatched: 8. CDR3 sequence: CASSQATGTGYEQYF. CDR3 DNA sequence: TGCGCCAGCAGCCAGGCGACCGGGACAGGTTACGAGCAGTACTTC.

J is TRBJ2-1 and V is TRBV28; D is uncertain. Germline CDR1 and CDR2: MDHEN and SYDVKM. Trimming stripped 10 bases from V and 6 bases from J, with 13 bases between. This CDR3 is built from 12 residues. This CDR3 reads CAILGLPNEQFF. CDR3 DNA: TGTGCCATTTTGGGCCTTCCCAATGAGCAGTTCTTC.

This chain uses TRBV5-8 with TRBJ1-2, with D perhaps matching TRBD1 (6 bases). Trimming removed 4 bases at V and 4 bases at J, with 17 bases between. The CDR3 contains 15 residues. Germline V gives CDR1 SGHTS, CDR2 YDEGEE. As DNA, the CDR3 is TGTGCCAGCAGCCGGGGCGCAGGGGAGAGCTATGGCTACACCTTC. Protein sequence: CASSRGAGESYGYTF.

CDR3 coding DNA: TGTGCCAGCAGCGGGACTAGCGGGAGGAGCGGCAATGAGCAGTTCTTC. Translated: CASSGTSGRSGNEQFF. The V call is TRBV6-2 or TRBV6-3, the J call TRBJ2-1, with 15 bases aligning to TRBD2. The CDR3 sequence is 16 residues long. J gave up 6 bases and V 6 bases, and 6 bases lay outside the gene matches. The germline V gene encodes CDR1 MNHEY and CDR2 SVGEGT.

This chain connects TRBV7-9 to TRBJ2-1; the match to TRBD2 covers 13 bases. The CDR3 totals 16 residues. Trimming at V came to 5 bases and at J to 7 bases, leaving 8 bases not matched to a gene. Germline CDR1 SEHNR, CDR2 FQNEAQ (reference sequence). The CDR3 DNA sequence: TGTGCCAGCAGCCCACGGACTAGCGGGAGTACGAATGAGCAGTTCTTC. This translates into CASSPRTSGSTNEQFF.

The V call is TRBV11-2, the J call TRBJ2-3; D is uncertain. Trimming pared 5 bases from V and 7 bases from J, leaving 4 bases between. The CDR3 loop spans 10 amino acids. Germline values: CDR1 SGHAT, CDR2 FQNNGV. The CDR3 coding sequence is TGTGCCAGCAGCATAAATACGCAGTATTTT. This codes for CASSINTQYF.

The J gene is TRBJ1-2, the V gene TRBV18, with D tentatively TRBD1 (5 bases). There are 13 residues in the CDR3. Trimming took 4 bases from V and 9 from J, leaving 15 bases between them. Per the germline V gene, CDR1 is KGHSH and CDR2 is LQKENI. CDR3 sequence: CASSRGDSLSYTF. The CDR3 DNA follows: TGTGCCAGCTCACGGGGCGACAGTTTAAGCTACACCTTC.

The CDR3 DNA reads as TGTGCCAGCAGAGGACTAGCGGGAGTACACAATGAGCAGTTCTTC. Protein sequence: CASRGLAGVHNEQFF. J is TRBJ2-1 and V is TRBV27; 13 bases match TRBD2. Losses at the gene ends were 6 bases for V and 5 bases for J; bases not matched to a gene: 4. The CDR3 loop spans 15 amino acids. Germline V gene sequence: CDR1 MNHEY, CDR2 SMNVEV (reference sequence).

This clone occurred once. This chain joins TRBV6-2 or TRBV6-3 and TRBJ2-7, with 12 bases fitting TRBD2. Germline lookup yields CDR1 MNHEY and CDR2 SVGEGT. V lost 6 bases and J lost 6; bases outside the gene matches: 9. The CDR3 sequence is 15 residues long. DNA for the CDR3: TGTGCCAGCAGCCACCCGACTAGCGGGAGCCGCGAGCAGTACTTC. As protein: CASSHPTSGSREQYF.

The CDR3 coding sequence is TGTGCCAGCAGTGAGGGCCTGGACGCCGCCTACGAGCAGTACTTC. This sequence encodes CASSEGLDAAYEQYF. The V and J genes are TRBV6-1 and TRBJ2-7; D is unresolved. This CDR3 has 15 amino acids. The V end was cut by 3 bases, the J end by 2 bases, with 14 bases between. CDR1 is MNHNS, CDR2 SASEGT, per germline.

A few counts support this clone. The V call is TRBV27, the J call TRBJ2-4, with D uncertain. The germline CDR1 and CDR2 sequences are MNHEY and SMNVEV (reference sequence). V lost 7 bases to trimming and J lost 4 bases, with 8 bases between them. The CDR3 sequence is 12 residues long. This CDR3 is CASTGSKNIQYF. For the CDR3, the DNA is TGTGCCAGCACCGGGTCAAAAAACATTCAGTACTTC.

This clone was seen a single time. This sequence joins TRBV30 and TRBJ1-5, with unresolved D. V lost 1 base and J 7 bases, leaving 11 bases between the germline ends. Germline V gives CDR1 GTSNPN, CDR2 SVGIG (reference sequence). This CDR3 comprises 13 residues. CDR3 coding DNA: TGTGCCTGGAGTGACCGGTTCGGCCAGCCCCAGCATTTT. Protein sequence: CAWSDRFGQPQHF.

This chain joins TRBV28 and TRBJ1-2, with D possibly TRBD1 on 6 matching bases. There are 15 residues in the CDR3. Germline assignment: CDR1 MDHEN and CDR2 SYDVKM. V was shortened by 6 bases and J by 4 bases, with 18 bases between the two germline ends. DNA for the CDR3: TGTGCCAGCAGCCCAGGCAGGGGCTCGTTCTATGGCTACACCTTC. Translating it yields CASSPGRGSFYGYTF.

V usage is TRBV24-1 and J usage is TRBJ2-6, with D hard to call. V was cut by 3 bases and J by 2 bases, with 1 base left in between. CDR1 and CDR2 from the germline V gene are KGHDR and SFDVKD. The CDR3 spans 13 residues. The CDR3 bases are TGTGCCACCAGTGATCCTGGGGCCAACGTCCTGACTTTC. It yields the protein CATSDPGANVLTF.

The genes are TRBV5-6 and TRBJ1-3, with D hard to call. Trimming took 0 bases from V and 0 from J, leaving 7 bases between them. This CDR3 is built from 15 residues. The germline gives CDR1 SGHDT, CDR2 YYEEEE. Written as DNA, the CDR3 is TGTGCCAGCAGCTTGGGTCCGGGCTCTGGAAACACCATATATTTT. Protein: CASSLGPGSGNTIYF.

This chain joins TRBV9 and TRBJ1-4; 7 nucleotides line up with TRBD1. Germline CDR1 SGDLS, CDR2 YYNGEE. Trimming at V came to 7 bases and at J to 2 bases, leaving 11 bases not matched to a gene. The CDR3 consists of 16 residues. The CDR3 here is CASGPGGVGTNEKLFF. The DNA of the CDR3 is TGTGCCAGCGGACCAGGGGGAGTGGGGACTAATGAAAAACTGTTTTTT.

The rearrangement links TRBV18 to TRBJ2-3; D not certain. In germline, CDR1 is KGHSH, CDR2 LQKENI. The CDR3 spans 12 residues. Trimming left V 2 bases short and J 5 bases short, with 5 bases between. For the CDR3, the DNA is TGTGCCAGCTCACCAAATCGAGATACGCAGTATTTT. Protein: CASSPNRDTQYF.

The chain carries TRBV4-3 and TRBJ2-1, with D possibly TRBD2 on 5 matching bases. The CDR3 is made up of 14 amino acids. CDR1 and CDR2 from the germline V gene are LGHNA and YSLEER. Trimming took 0 bases from V and 9 from J, leaving 12 bases between them. CDR3 in amino acids: CASSQDGRETEQFF. In DNA form, the CDR3 reads TGCGCCAGCAGCCAAGACGGTAGGGAGACTGAGCAGTTCTTC.

V and J are TRBV6-2 or TRBV6-3 and TRBJ1-4; D remains ambiguous. The CDR3 is 17 amino acids. Germline CDR1 and CDR2: MNHEY and SVGEGT. V was shortened by 4 bases and J by 4 bases, with 19 bases between the two germline ends. CDR3 amino acids: CASSSVVSAAINEKLFF. DNA for the CDR3: TGTGCCAGCAGTTCGGTCGTCTCGGCAGCCATTAATGAAAAACTGTTTTTT.

V and J are TRBV19 and TRBJ2-5, with 13 bases aligning to TRBD2. The J segment lost 2 bases and the V segment lost 1 base, leaving 10 bases of the junction unmatched. Germline CDR1 reads LNHDA; CDR2 reads SQIVND (reference sequence). This CDR3 region has 19 residues. The CDR3 bases are TGTGCCAGTAGTATAGTCGGTAAGACTAGCGGGAGGAATCAAGAGACCCAGTACTTC. This translates into CASSIVGKTSGRNQETQYF.

The rearrangement joins TRBV9 to TRBJ2-7, with D unresolved. The V end lost 1 base, the J end lost 0 bases, and 8 bases lay between the germline ends. Germline assignment: CDR1 SGDLS and CDR2 YYNGEE. The CDR3 is made up of 14 amino acids. CDR3 loop: CASSVQPSSYEQYF. CDR3 nucleotide sequence: TGTGCCAGCAGCGTACAGCCTAGCTCCTACGAGCAGTACTTC.